One sample yielded the 17 T cell receptor beta chains listed below, sequenced in a study of beta chain features in type 1 diabetes. Overall study findings and caveats: TCRB CDR3s were moderately but significantly shorter in Type 1 diabetes patients in all four CD4+ subsets.

For these TCRs, the target antigens are not known. Reverse transcribing all isolated RNA meant expressed TCRB transcripts were sequenced. The data were produced by immunoSEQ multiplex PCR, yet TCRdb's version contains in-frame clones alone and is incomplete. The top ten hold about 0.6% of the sample, which has some 370,000 clones, over 9% seen once. Sequenced material: central memory CD4+ T cells from blood. Receptors originate from a man aged 25-40 years with type 1 diabetes.

With respect to this clone: This may arise from a read error, as a much more abundant clone is one base away. The rearrangement joins TRBV18 to TRBJ2-7, with D possibly matching TRBD1 (8 bases). Germline V lookup: CDR1 KGHSH, CDR2 LQKENI. V lost 0 bases and J 6 bases, leaving 12 bases between the germline ends. The CDR3 is 14 amino acids. In DNA form, the CDR3 reads TGTGCCAGCTCACCACCGACAGGGGAGGGCGAGCAGTACTTC. As protein: CASSPPTGEGEQYF.

The rearrangement links TRBV25-1 to TRBJ1-2, with unresolved D. CDR3 length: 17 residues. From germline, CDR1 is MGHDK and CDR2 SYGVNS. The V end lost 5 bases, the J end lost 1 base, and 20 bases lay between the germline ends. The CDR3 sequence is CASSPGPTRLDNYGYTF. CDR3 bases: TGTGCCAGCAGTCCTGGGCCTACTCGATTAGATAACTATGGCTACACCTTC.

Notes on this clone: A read error may be the cause here, since a much bigger clone is one base away. The rearrangement links TRBV4-2 to TRBJ2-6; 7 bases are shared with TRBD1. The CDR3 contains 15 residues. The germline V gene encodes CDR1 LGHNA and CDR2 YNFKEQ. This CDR3 is CASSPRGSGANVPTF. The CDR3 nucleotides read TGTGCCAGCAGCCCCAGGGGGTCTGGGGCCAACGTCCCGACTTTC.

The genes are TRBV7-3 and TRBJ2-1, with D unresolved. The CDR3 consists of 13 residues. The V gene lost 2 bases and the J gene lost 6 bases, with 8 bases spanning the gap. The V gene's germline CDR1 is SGHTA and CDR2 FQGTGA. CDR3 sequence reads: CASSLYVPNEQFF. In DNA, the CDR3 is TGTGCCAGCAGCTTATATGTCCCCAATGAGCAGTTCTTC.

As for this clone: Other nucleotide sequences in the sample specify the same CDR3. The V and J genes are TRBV6-1 and TRBJ2-1; D not certain. Between the trimmed V and J ends, which lost 5 bases and 2 bases, there was a span of 4 bases. Per germline, CDR1 MNHNS and CDR2 SASEGT. The CDR3 runs 12 residues. CDR3 in DNA: TGTGCCAGCAGTCGAACCTACAATGAGCAGTTCTTC. It translates to CASSRTYNEQFF.

The chain uses TRBV7-2 and TRBJ1-2; D remains ambiguous. Germline V gene lookup returns CDR1 SGHTA and CDR2 FQGNSA. The CDR3 covers 13 residues. Deletions cut 0 bases from V and 6 bases from J, with 8 bases between. Written as DNA, the CDR3 is TGTGCCAGCAGCTTAGCACGGGCGGATGGCTACACCTTC. Translating it yields CASSLARADGYTF.

V is TRBV5-5 and J is TRBJ2-4, with 13 bases lining up with TRBD2. The CDR3 consists of 16 residues. Germline CDR1 and CDR2: SGHKS and YYEKEE (reference sequence). V shed 4 bases, J shed 5 bases, and the junction held 6 bases outside the gene matches. CDR3 sequence: CASSRTSGRTENIQYF. The CDR3 coding sequence is TGTGCCAGCAGCCGGACTAGCGGGAGAACGGAAAACATTCAGTACTTC.

The V gene is TRBV7-9, the J gene TRBJ2-4; 7 bases align to TRBD1. The CDR3 runs 13 residues. The junction had 4 bases not matched to a gene; V was cut back by 3 bases and J by 8 bases. Germline V gene sequence: CDR1 SEHNR, CDR2 FQNEAQ (reference sequence). In nucleotides, the CDR3 is TGTGCCAGCAGCTTTTCCCAGGGGGACATTCAGTACTTC. It encodes CASSFSQGDIQYF.

The table lists this clone with many counts. The V gene is TRBV10-3, the J gene TRBJ2-2; 7 positions agree with TRBD1. Germline V lookup: CDR1 ENHRY, CDR2 SYGVKD. The CDR3 consists of 13 residues. V gave up 10 bases and J gave up 4 bases; unmatched junction bases: 6. CDR3 nucleotide sequence: TGTGCCAGCACAGGGGTAGGCACCGGGGAGCTGTTTTTT. This codes for CASTGVGTGELFF.

This clone was found many times. The chain couples TRBV30 to TRBJ2-5; 9 bases are shared with TRBD2. The length of the CDR3 is 14 residues. Trimming cost V 0 bases and J 5 bases; bases outside gene matches: 4. Germline values: CDR1 GTSNPN, CDR2 SVGIG (reference sequence). In nucleotides, the CDR3 is TGTGCCTGGAGTGTACATGCGGGGGGGGAGACCCAGTACTTC. This gives the protein CAWSVHAGGETQYF. The full variable domain, rest sourced from reference TRBV30 and TRBJ2-5, is SQTIHQWPATLVQPVGSPLSLECTVEGTSNPNLYWYRQAAGRGLQLLFYSVGIGQISSEVPQNLSASRPQDRQFILSSKKLLLSDSGFYLCAWSVHAGGETQYFGPGTRLLVL.

The rearrangement uses TRBV6-1 and TRBJ2-7; D is unresolved. CDR3 length: 14 residues. Germline assignment: CDR1 MNHNS and CDR2 SASEGT. V was cut by 2 bases and J by 2 bases, with 10 bases left in between. For the CDR3, the DNA is TGTGCCAGCAGTGAAAACTCAATTACCTACGAGCAGTACTTC. Protein: CASSENSITYEQYF.

The V gene is TRBV14, the J gene TRBJ1-2; weak D call: TRBD1 (6 bases). Trimming shortened V by 1 base and J by 7 bases, and 13 bases separated the two germline ends. CDR3 length: 14 amino acids. In germline, CDR1 is SGHDN, CDR2 FVKESK. In DNA form, the CDR3 reads TGTGCCAGCAGCCAAGTATCAGGGGTTCGTGGCTACACCTTC. This codes for CASSQVSGVRGYTF.

This clone was observed once. The genes are TRBV18 and TRBJ2-5; D is perhaps TRBD1 or TRBD2 (5 bases each). Trimming pared 3 bases from V and 1 base from J, leaving 12 bases between. The CDR3 covers 15 residues. Germline V gene sequence: CDR1 KGHSH, CDR2 LQKENI. Here the CDR3 DNA reads TGTGCCAGCTCACCGGGGGTGCGTCCCCAAGAGACCCAGTACTTC. Its protein product is CASSPGVRPQETQYF.

The chain links TRBV6-6 to TRBJ2-7, with 8 bases fitting TRBD1. Germline V gives CDR1 MNHNY, CDR2 SVGAGI (reference sequence). V dropped 6 bases and J dropped 3; count of bases not matched to a gene: 7. This CDR3 spans 14 amino acids. The CDR3 region has the DNA TGTGCCAGCAGCCACGGACAGGGCGGCTACGAGCAGTACTTC. Translation: CASSHGQGGYEQYF.

This clone was seen a few times. The V and J genes are TRBV7-9 and TRBJ1-2, with TRBD1 matching 7 bases. V shed 4 bases, J shed 0 bases, and the junction held 5 bases outside the gene matches. Germline V gives CDR1 SEHNR, CDR2 FQNEAQ (reference sequence). The CDR3 totals 15 residues. Written as DNA, the CDR3 is TGTGCCAGCAGCTCACCGGGACAGACTAACTATGGCTACACCTTC. As protein: CASSSPGQTNYGYTF.

This clone came up a few times. The chain combines TRBV19 with TRBJ1-5, with D tentatively TRBD1 (5 bases). Trimming removed 3 bases from V and 5 bases from J, with 14 bases in between. The length of the CDR3 is 15 residues. Germline CDR1 is LNHDA and CDR2 is SQIVND (reference sequence). Here the CDR3 DNA reads TGTGCCAGTAGTATGAGCCGGGGGTGGGATCAGCCCCAGCATTTT. It codes for CASSMSRGWDQPQHF.

The gene calls are TRBV4-3 and TRBJ2-7; 7 nucleotides agree with TRBD2. V dropped 1 base and J dropped 2; count of bases not matched to a gene: 11. CDR1 and CDR2 (germline): LGHNA, YSLEER. The CDR3 length is 17 residues. CDR3 loop: CASSQGGGGAGPYEQYF. The CDR3 DNA sequence: TGCGCCAGCAGCCAAGGGGGCGGGGGAGCGGGACCCTACGAGCAGTACTTC.